The 18 T cell receptor beta chains given below trace back to one sample, sequenced in a study of T cell responses to AZD1222 COVID-19 vaccine listed by TCRdb under 2021. The time point label, read with the paper, signifies: baseline before first vaccination. The method was the immunoSEQ multiplex PCR assay. TCRdb obtained this table from immuneACCESS and retained in-frame rearrangements with V and J assigned. These tables miss some clones; where compared with another copy, unresolved V genes account for less than half of the shortfall, and the remainder is unexplained. This sample has approximately 100,000 clones in its table, and about 92% of those were observed once. Jointly, the top ten make up 4.8% of the sample. The sample in question was peripheral blood, obtained on day 0 of AZD1222 vaccination. Receptors originate from an adult in good health.

The V and J genes are TRBV6-5 and TRBJ1-6; no clear D gene. The CDR3 consists of 13 residues. Per germline, CDR1 MNHEY and CDR2 SVGAGI. With 2 bases removed from V and 7 bases from J, the gap between germline ends came to 6 bases. The CDR3 DNA follows: TGTGCCAGCAGTTACGAGCGAAATTCACCCCTCCACTTT. Encoded protein: CASSYERNSPLHF.

The chain has TRBV27 and TRBJ1-1; 8 bases map to TRBD1. From germline, CDR1 is MNHEY and CDR2 SMNVEV (reference sequence). The CDR3 extends over 14 amino acids. V shed 0 bases, J shed 11 bases, and the junction held 8 bases outside the gene matches. The CDR3 DNA is TGTGCCAGCAGTTTATCGTGGGGGACAGGAGAGGCTTTCTTT. Amino acids: CASSLSWGTGEAFF.

The chain employs TRBV6-2 or TRBV6-3 and TRBJ2-7; tentative D call: TRBD2 (5 bases). Trimming pared 1 base from V and 0 bases from J, leaving 10 bases between. The CDR3 is made up of 15 amino acids. Looked up from germline, CDR1 is MNHEY and CDR2 is SVGEGT. CDR3 DNA sequence: TGTGCCAGCAGTTACTGGGTAGCGTCCTCCTACGAGCAGTACTTC. Translation gives CASSYWVASSYEQYF.

This chain uses TRBV12-3 or TRBV12-4 with TRBJ2-5, with a weak D call TRBD1 (5 bases). This CDR3 is 13 amino acids long. V was pared by 7 bases and J by 2 bases, with 11 bases between. Here the CDR3 reads CASKVRVQETQYF. The CDR3 DNA follows: TGTGCCAGCAAAGTCAGGGTGCAAGAGACCCAGTACTTC.

V usage is TRBV18 and J usage is TRBJ1-1; no definite D call. CDR3 length equals 18 residues. Germline CDR1 and CDR2: KGHSH and LQKENI. Trimming stripped 3 bases from V and 4 bases from J, with 24 bases between. The CDR3 sequence: CASSPLSGVFAVLTEAFF. CDR3 DNA: TGTGCCAGCTCACCCTTAAGCGGTGTGTTTGCAGTCCTCACTGAAGCTTTCTTT.

The V and J genes are TRBV2 and TRBJ1-6; possible D gene TRBD1, 6 bases. Germline loops: CDR1 SNHLY, CDR2 FYNNEI. Trimming shortened V by 6 bases and J by 3 bases, and 9 bases separated the two germline ends. CDR3 length: 14 residues. DNA for the CDR3: TGTGCCAGCAGGGGGGCCGTCTATAATTCACCCCTCCACTTT. Translation gives CASRGAVYNSPLHF. The variable domain in full, completed from reference TRBV2 and TRBJ1-6, reads EPEVTQTPSHQVTQMGQEVILRCVPISNHLYFYWYRQILGQKVEFLVSFYNNEISEKSEIFDDQFSVERPDGSNFTLKIRSTKLEDSAMYFCASRGAVYNSPLHFGNGTRLTVT.

The chain uses TRBV19 and TRBJ1-6; D perhaps matches TRBD1 (5 bases). Germline CDR1 is LNHDA and CDR2 is SQIVND (reference sequence). V lost 3 bases to trimming and J lost 10 bases, with 13 bases between them. The CDR3 extends over 14 amino acids. The CDR3 loop is CASSISGGISPLHF. CDR3 DNA sequence: TGTGCCAGTAGTATTAGCGGGGGTATATCACCCCTCCACTTT. The full variable domain, its missing parts supplied by reference TRBV19 and TRBJ1-6, is DGGITQSPKYLFRKEGQNVTLSCEQNLNHDAMYWYRQDPGQGLRLIYYSQIVNDFQKGDIAEGYSVSREKKESFPLTVTSAQKNPTAFYLCASSISGGISPLHFGNGTRLTVT.

The CDR3 sequence: CASSLTGTAYGYTF. The CDR3 nucleotides read TGTGCCAGCAGCTTGACAGGGACTGCCTATGGCTACACCTTC. The J gene is TRBJ1-2, the V gene TRBV5-8; perhaps TRBD1 as D (6 bases). V gave up 1 base and J gave up 4 bases, with 11 bases separating them. The CDR3 runs to 14 residues. Germline V gene data show CDR1 as SGHTS and CDR2 as YDEGEE.

V is TRBV28 and J is TRBJ2-5; 10 nucleotides align to TRBD1. The CDR3 is 14 amino acids. The V gene's germline CDR1 is MDHEN and CDR2 SYDVKM. Losses at the gene ends were 4 bases for V and 5 bases for J; bases not matched to a gene: 4. CDR3 in amino acids: CASSWTGGLETQYF. DNA for the CDR3: TGTGCCAGCAGTTGGACAGGGGGTCTTGAGACCCAGTACTTC.

The V and J genes are TRBV2 and TRBJ1-2; D not certain. Trimming shortened V by 2 bases and J by 8 bases, and 12 bases separated the two germline ends. Germline CDR1 is SNHLY and CDR2 is FYNNEI. This CDR3 has 13 amino acids. This CDR3 reads CASSEKRGIGYTF. The CDR3 nucleotides read TGTGCCAGCAGTGAAAAGCGTGGGATAGGCTACACCTTC.

This CDR3 is CASRTGTGAEKLFF. The CDR3 bases are TGCGCCAGCCGCACCGGGACAGGGGCTGAAAAACTGTTTTTT. The V call is TRBV4-1, the J call TRBJ1-4; the match to TRBD1 covers 10 bases. Germline lookup yields CDR1 MGHRA and CDR2 YSYEKL. The CDR3 covers 14 residues. J was trimmed by 7 bases and V by 8 bases; bases with no gene match: 7.

The rearrangement links TRBV5-1 to TRBJ1-2; a weak D match, TRBD1 (6 bases). CDR1 SGHRS and CDR2 YFSETQ come from the germline V gene. This CDR3 spans 14 amino acids. Between the trimmed V and J ends, which lost 3 bases and 6 bases, there was a span of 15 bases. In DNA form, the CDR3 reads TGCGCCAGCAGCTCTCGTGGGGGGGCGGATGGCTACACCTTC. Translated: CASSSRGGADGYTF.

The V and J genes are TRBV6-2 or TRBV6-3 and TRBJ1-5; 7 positions match TRBD1. The CDR3 is made up of 16 amino acids. V lost 2 bases, J lost 4 bases, and 8 bases stayed unmatched. The germline gives CDR1 MNHEY, CDR2 SVGEGT. The CDR3 is CASSYIPGQRNQPQHF. Here the CDR3 DNA reads TGTGCCAGCAGTTACATCCCGGGACAGAGAAATCAGCCCCAGCATTTT.

CDR3 DNA: TGTGCCACCAAGGACAGGGCAGGGTATCTGTTAGGCTACACCTTC. Protein: CATKDRAGYLLGYTF. The rearrangement uses TRBV24-1 and TRBJ1-2; TRBD1 aligns across 8 bases. The CDR3 totals 15 residues. Germline values: CDR1 KGHDR, CDR2 SFDVKD. Unmatched junction bases numbered 15, after V lost 8 bases and J lost 8 bases.

V usage is TRBV10-3 and J usage is TRBJ1-5; no clear D gene. CDR3 size: 13 residues. Trimming removed 3 bases from V and 4 bases from J, with 7 bases in between. The germline CDR1 and CDR2 sequences are ENHRY and SYGVKD. CDR3 DNA: TGTGCCATCAGTGAAGGACTTAATCAGCCCCAGCATTTT. The encoded protein is CAISEGLNQPQHF.

In this sample, this clone turned up once. This sequence joins TRBV7-2 and TRBJ2-3, with TRBD2 matching over 8 bases. J gave up 9 bases and V 5 bases, and 7 bases lay outside the gene matches. This CDR3 region has 13 residues. Germline-derived CDR1 and CDR2 are SGHTA and FQGNSA. Here the CDR3 DNA reads TGTGCCAGCAGCCCGGGACTAGTAGACACGCAGTATTTT. Encoded protein: CASSPGLVDTQYF.

The J gene is TRBJ2-2, the V gene TRBV4-2, with D perhaps TRBD2 (7 bases). The V and J ends lost 4 bases and 2 bases respectively, with 14 bases between them. There are 16 residues in the CDR3. Germline V gene lookup returns CDR1 LGHNA and CDR2 YNFKEQ. CDR3: CASSPIGGTNTGELFF. The DNA for the CDR3 is TGTGCCAGCAGCCCCATCGGGGGGACAAACACCGGGGAGCTGTTTTTT.

The rearrangement joins TRBV6-6 to TRBJ1-2; D remains unclear. Germline loops: CDR1 MNHNY, CDR2 SVGAGI (reference sequence). Trimming left V 6 bases short and J 0 bases short, with 11 bases between. The CDR3 loop spans 14 amino acids. The CDR3 loop is CASRKPGSNYGYTF. The CDR3 DNA reads as TGTGCCAGCAGGAAACCGGGCTCTAACTATGGCTACACCTTC.